This T cell receptor beta chain is drawn from a study of blood T cell repertoires in COVID-19. Turning to the study itself: The United States, Italy and Spain provided the acute and convalescent COVID-19 samples. Sample material is recorded as cDNA or gDNA derived from T cells, B-cell-depleted T cells, or PBMCs.

As handled by the study authors: Amplification from reference gene primers served as the basis for estimated nucleated cell counts. Sequencing used immunoSEQ multiplex PCR; TCRdb keeps in-frame clones, though not all of them. The V and J calls and clone size are taken from that table; D and trimming were inferred from the DNA. The table lists over 150,000 clones, 70% to 85% of them singletons. Trimming took 3 bases from V and 2 from J, leaving 13 bases between them. Per germline, CDR1 LNHDA and CDR2 SQIVND (reference sequence). This CDR3 spans 15 amino acids. This clone came up many times. The TCR was taken from a woman in her sixties with acute or convalescent COVID-19. What was sequenced was peripheral blood. The V and J genes are TRBV19 and TRBJ1-2; D not resolved. CDR3 residues: CASSMVGERNYGYTF. Written as DNA, the CDR3 is TGTGCCAGTAGTATGGTGGGAGAACGGAACTATGGCTACACCTTC.